This T cell receptor (beta chain) was sequenced in a study of blood T cell repertoires in COVID-19. Study overall: Material from acute and convalescent COVID-19 was sourced from the United States, Italy and Spain. The cDNA or gDNA used as material had been derived from T cells, B-cell-depleted T cells, or PBMCs.

This CDR3 has 16 residues. V lost 4 bases and J lost 2; bases outside the gene matches: 8. Per the germline V gene, CDR1 is SEHNR and CDR2 is FQNEAQ (reference sequence). Authors' processing steps: Nucleated cell counts were estimated from reference gene primer amplification. Profiled with immunoSEQ multiplex PCR; TCRdb holds only in-frame clones, not every one. The V and J calls and clone size come from that table; D and trimming were worked out from the DNA. The table records approximately 300,000 clones, roughly 86% of them present only once. The chain couples TRBV7-9 to TRBJ1-2, with TRBD1 matching 9 bases. Material: peripheral blood. The clonotype comes from a woman aged 45-65 years with acute or convalescent COVID-19. The CDR3 bases are TGTGCCAGCAGCTCCGTCCCGGGACAGGGAAACTATGGCTACACCTTC. Translation gives CASSSVPGQGNYGYTF. The whole variable domain, filled in from reference TRBV7-9 and TRBJ1-2, reads DTGVSQNPRHKITKRGQNVTFRCDPISEHNRLYWYRQTLGQGPEFLTYFQNEAQLEKSRLLSDRFSAERPKGSFSTLEIQRTEQGDSAMYLCASSSVPGQGNYGYTFGSGTRLTVV.